This TCR beta chain appears in the sequencing data of a study of cytomegalovirus exposure and HLA in healthy donors. Study-wide results and caveats: TRBV6-2, TRBV6-3 and some other V segments were excluded as indistinguishable. A link between a missense DCLRE1C variant and TCR beta V- and J-gene trimming emerged from a later analysis. Later on, analysis showed that most CMV-associated TCR beta chains appeared to be HLA-restricted.

Germline V gene data show CDR1 as SGHRS and CDR2 as YFSETQ. The CDR3 totals 14 residues. J lost 1 base, V lost 4 bases, and 3 bases had no gene match. About this clone: Its target is not known. Distinct nucleotide sequences in the sample also encode this CDR3.

The PCR used 60 Vbeta and 13 Jbeta primers. Sequencing used immunoSEQ multiplex PCR; TCRdb keeps in-frame clones, though not all of them. This table holds about 170,000 clones, 80% to 90% found once. At sampling all donors were nominally healthy, likely with unrecorded immune exposures. This TCR was sampled from a male donor in good health and CMV-seronegative. The rearrangement uses TRBV5-1 and TRBJ2-3; 7 positions agree with TRBD2. Sequencing was carried out using PBMCs. As DNA, the CDR3 is TGCGCCAGCAGCCCGGGGGGAGGCACAGATACGCAGTATTTT. Residues: CASSPGGGTDTQYF.